Following are 2 T cell receptor beta chains from one sample sequenced in a study of T cells in Graves' hyperthyroidism and ophthalmopathy. RNA transcripts were the template for amplifying TCR beta CDR3 regions. First-round RT-PCR targeting the TCR CDR3 was performed with the HTBI primer set. TCRdb reprocessed the multiplex PCR reads with MiXCR, giving one entry per CDR3 protein. This sample has under 400,000 distinct CDR3 sequences, with roughly 25% found just once. Material for sequencing was blood. Receptor source: a man in his fifties with Graves' hyperthyroidism.

The chain has TRBV5-1 and TRBJ1-1; D not resolved. Trimming took 1 base from V and 0 from J, leaving 10 bases between them. This CDR3 is built from 15 residues. CDR1 and CDR2 (germline): SGHRS, YFSETQ. CDR3 residues: CASSLWQTLNTEAFF. The CDR3 DNA sequence: TGCGCCAGCAGCTTGTGGCAGACCCTGAACACTGAAGCTTTCTTT.

This chain connects TRBV5-1 to TRBJ1-4; TRBD1 matches at 11 bases. The length of the CDR3 is 15 residues. Trimming removed 4 bases from V and 8 bases from J; junction bases left unmatched: 7. The germline CDR1 and CDR2 sequences are SGHRS and YFSETQ. The CDR3 bases are TGCGCCAGCAGCATAGGACAGGGGGCCCAGGAAAAACTGTTTTTT. This gives the protein CASSIGQGAQEKLFF.